This T cell receptor beta chain was recovered during a study of identical twins. The CDR3 has 16 residues. Germline V gene sequence: CDR1 SGHVS, CDR2 FNYEAQ. V shed 0 bases and J 1 base; nucleotides not matched to a gene: 1. This clonotype appeared many times. A universal primer site was added by template switching, and unique molecular identifiers were carried by the cDNA. TCRdb ran MiXCR on the 5' RACE reads and lists one entry per CDR3 protein. The sample lists more than 200,000 distinct CDR3 sequences; over 13% were seen once. Sequenced material: memory (CD45RO+) T cells sorted from blood. This TCR was recovered from a woman aged 18-30 years in good health. The chain combines TRBV7-6 with TRBJ1-3; 9 bases line up with TRBD1. The CDR3 DNA sequence: TGTGCCAGCAGCTTAGCGGGGACAGGGTCTGGAAACACCATATATTTT. Encoded protein: CASSLAGTGSGNTIYF. Based on the CDR3 plus reference TRBV7-6 and TRBJ1-3, the full variable domain is GAGVSQSPRYKVTKRGQDVALRCDPISGHVSLYWYRQALGQGPEFLTYFNYEAQQDKSGLPNDRFSAERPEGSISTLTIQRTEQRDSAMYRCASSLAGTGSGNTIYFGEGSWLTVV.